This TCR beta chain was retrieved from a study of blood T cell repertoires in COVID-19. Profiling relied on immunoSEQ multiplex PCR, and the TCRdb table lists in-frame clones only, not all of them. The sample lists some 200,000 clones; about 93% were seen once. After removal of 2 bases from V and 6 bases from J, the junction contained 10 bases not matched to a gene. This CDR3 is built from 15 residues. Germline-derived CDR1 and CDR2 are GTSNPN and SVGIG (reference sequence). This rearrangement joins TRBV30 to TRBJ2-3; TRBD2 matches at 8 bases. The source is a man aged 25 to 45 with COVID-19, enrolled during active disease. Sequenced input: peripheral blood. CDR3 coding DNA: TGTGCCTGGAGTAGTGCGGGGGGCTGGTGGGATACGCAGTATTTT. It codes for CAWSSAGGWWDTQYF.